These T cell receptor beta chains were read from a single sample in a study of shared clonotypes between healthy human individuals. TCRdb keeps only in-frame clones here, not all; method: immunoSEQ multiplex PCR. The sample consists of over 800,000 clones, around 93% of them appearing once. The sample was naive CD8+ T cells sorted from blood. These receptors originate from a man aged 25-45 years in good health. The CDR3 runs from the conserved cysteine through the conserved F or W. Each record gives: V gene, J gene, D gene, clone size, CDR3 DNA, CDR3 protein. The D gene is left open where the match is weak. A clone size is listed for some rows: how often the clone was seen (once, few, many), or a class if it is expanded.

>TRBV6-4|TRBJ2-1|-|-
TGTGCCAGCAGCGACATAGGGGGAAGGAATGAGCAGTTCTTC
CASSDIGGRNEQFF
>TRBV29-1|TRBJ2-5|-|-
TGCAGCGTTGAAGGGTCAAAAACTAGTTGGGAGACCCAGTACTTC
CSVEGSKTSWETQYF
>TRBV9|TRBJ2-7|-|-
TGTGCCAGCAGCGTAGAGCCGGCGGTTTCCTACGAGCAGTACTTC
CASSVEPAVSYEQYF
>TRBV6-5|TRBJ2-6|-|-
TGTGCCAGCCGAAGCTCTGGGGCCAACGTCCTGACTTTC
CASRSSGANVLTF
>TRBV14|TRBJ1-1|-|-
TGTGCCAGCAGCCAAGATTCGGGAGGGTCTGAAGCTTTCTTT
CASSQDSGGSEAFF
>TRBV6-1|TRBJ1-5|-|-
TGTGCCAGCAGTGAATGGTTAACAGGGCCCAATCAGCCCCAGCATTTT
CASSEWLTGPNQPQHF
>TRBV2|TRBJ2-5|TRBD1|-
TGTGCCAGCAGTGAAGGCGACAGGGGGCAAGAGACCCAGTACTTC
CASSEGDRGQETQYF
>TRBV29-1|TRBJ1-2|-|-
TGCAGCGTTGTTGTCAGTGACATCTATGGCTACACCTTC
CSVVVSDIYGYTF
>TRBV6-5|TRBJ2-1|-|-
TGTGCCAGCAGCGGGGGCTCCTGGGGCTACAATGAGCAGTTCTTC
CASSGGSWGYNEQFF
>TRBV2|TRBJ1-2|TRBD1|-
TGTGCCAGCAGGGAGACAGGGGGCCTCTATGGCTACACCTTC
CASRETGGLYGYTF
>TRBV6-5|TRBJ2-7|-|-
TGTGCCAGCATTCTTGGGGGGGAGCAGTACTTC
CASILGGEQYF
>TRBV27|TRBJ2-1|-|once
TGTGCCAGCAGTTTTCGGGGCGACTACTACAATGAGCAGTTCTTC
CASSFRGDYYNEQFF
>TRBV29-1|TRBJ2-1|-|-
TGCAGCGCGGAAGGTAGGGTCTCCTACAATGAGCAGTTCTTC
CSAEGRVSYNEQFF
>TRBV21-1|TRBJ2-1|-|-
TGTGCCAGCAGTCCCCTGACAGAGGGCTCCTACAATGAGCAGTTCTTC
CASSPLTEGSYNEQFF
>TRBV9|TRBJ1-2|-|few
TGTGCCAGCAGCGACAGGGTTACAGGCTACACCTTC
CASSDRVTGYTF
>TRBV6-1|TRBJ2-2|TRBD2|-
TGTGCCAGCAGTGAAGCGTTAGCGGGAGCGGGCGGGGAGCTGTTTTTT
CASSEALAGAGGELFF
>TRBV28|TRBJ1-1|-|-
TGTGCCAGCAGTGGCGCTGAAGCTTTCTTT
CASSGAEAFF
>TRBV6-5|TRBJ2-7|TRBD1|-
TGTGCCAGCAGTTACTCCGGGACAGGGCTGGAGGAGCAGTACTTC
CASSYSGTGLEEQYF
>TRBV4-2|TRBJ2-1|TRBD1|-
TGTGCCAGCAGCCAAGATTTCGGGACAGCTACTTACAATGAGCAGTTCTTC
CASSQDFGTATYNEQFF
>TRBV5-1|TRBJ1-1|-|-
TGCGCCAGCAGCTTGGATGGGCAGTGGAGGATGAACACTGAAGCTTTCTTT
CASSLDGQWRMNTEAFF
>TRBV19|TRBJ2-7|-|many
TGTGCCAGTAGTTGGGGCAACTACGAGCAGTACTTC
CASSWGNYEQYF
>TRBV4-3|TRBJ1-1|-|-
TGCGCCAGCAGCCTTTCGGAGGTCACTGAAGCTTTCTTT
CASSLSEVTEAFF
>TRBV5-1|TRBJ2-1|-|-
TGCGCCAGCAGCTTGGCGGGACAACCTGTCAATGAGCAGTTCTTC
CASSLAGQPVNEQFF
>TRBV27|TRBJ1-3|-|once
TGTGCCAGCAGTTTATCCCAAGGGGAGACTGGAAACACCATATATTTT
CASSLSQGETGNTIYF
>TRBV27|TRBJ2-7|-|-
TGTGCCAGCAGTTTAAACCGACTGTCTTCGGAGCAGTACTTC
CASSLNRLSSEQYF
>TRBV4-3|TRBJ1-1|-|-
TGCGCCAGCAGCCAAGATTTGAAGGGGAGGAACACTGAAGCTTTCTTT
CASSQDLKGRNTEAFF
>TRBV6-5|TRBJ2-5|-|-
TGTGCCAGCAGTATTATAGCGGAAGAGACCCAGTACTTC
CASSIIAEETQYF
>TRBV29-1|TRBJ1-1|TRBD1|-
TGCAGCGTGGGGGTCGGGACAGGGCCCTCAGAAGCTTTCTTT
CSVGVGTGPSEAFF
>TRBV4-3|TRBJ2-7|TRBD1|-
TGCGCCAGCAGCCAAGTTGGGACAGGTCACGAGCAGTACTTC
CASSQVGTGHEQYF
>TRBV7-9|TRBJ2-1|-|-
TGTGCCAGCAGCTCCCTACGTCTTAGCGTTCGTCACAATGAGCAGTTCTTC
CASSSLRLSVRHNEQFF